This T cell receptor (beta chain) was identified in a study of response to subunit inactivated influenza vaccine. Study-level findings and limits: Each seasonal flu vaccination may recruit only limited new T cells, authors suggested.

Via MiXCR, TCRdb re-called the RT-PCR reads, giving one row per CDR3 protein. This sample has about 520,000 distinct CDR3 sequences, with around 7.9% found just once. In germline, CDR1 is MGHRA, CDR2 YSYEKL. This CDR3 is built from 16 residues. Deletions cut 3 bases from V and 2 bases from J, with 15 bases between. This clonotype has more than one count but fewer than ten. Its antigen remains unidentified. The chain carries TRBV4-1 and TRBJ2-3, with D tentatively TRBD1 (6 bases). Material: PBMCs from blood, obtained less than 30 months after vaccination. The TCR originated in a man aged 50 to 69 who received an inactivated influenza vaccine. The CDR3 DNA is TGCGCCAGCAGCCAGAGAAAGGACAGCTTCACAGATACGCAGTATTTT. Translating gives CASSQRKDSFTDTQYF.